The rows below give T cell receptor beta chains drawn from one sample of a study of response to subunit inactivated influenza vaccine. TCRdb recomputed calls from the RT-PCR reads with MiXCR, one row per CDR3 protein. The sample records about 530,000 distinct CDR3 sequences, 12% being singletons. The material sequenced was PBMCs from blood, taken on the day of vaccination. The source of these receptors is a man over 45 who received an inactivated influenza vaccine. CDR3s include the opening cysteine and the closing phenylalanine or tryptophan. A D gene is named only where the DNA matches it firmly. Clone size appears in some rows only: once, few, many, or a class for an expanded clone.

length	J	V	size	D	DNA	CDR3
14	TRBJ2-2	TRBV20-1	many	NA	TGCAGTGCAGGGCGGCAGGGCTCCACCGGGGAGCTGTTTTTT	CSAGRQGSTGELFF
15	TRBJ2-3	TRBV5-6	few	NA	TGTGCCAGCAGCCGGGACATCCTCGGGACAGATACGCAGTATTTT	CASSRDILGTDTQYF
15	TRBJ2-3	TRBV30	few	NA	TGTGCCTGGAGTGTACTGGCGGTGGGCACAGATACGCAGTATTTT	CAWSVLAVGTDTQYF
16	TRBJ1-5	TRBV6-2/TRBV6-3	NA	NA	TGTGCCAGCAGTTACTCCCTCACGGCGTTGGATCAGCCCCAGCATTTT	CASSYSLTALDQPQHF
15	TRBJ1-2	TRBV12-3/TRBV12-4	few	NA	TGTGCCAGCAGTTTAAGTCGGGGGCGCGGCTATGGCTACACCTTC	CASSLSRGRGYGYTF
11	TRBJ2-7	TRBV20-1	few	NA	TGCAGTGCTAACAGGGCCCACGAGCAGTACTTC	CSANRAHEQYF
15	TRBJ2-1	TRBV12-3/TRBV12-4	many	TRBD2	TGTGCCAGCAGTTCTTTAGCGGGATTGGGCAATGAGCAGTTCTTC	CASSSLAGLGNEQFF
15	TRBJ2-3	TRBV10-3	few	NA	TGTGCCATCAGTGAGGGGTTTACTAGCACAGATACGCAGTATTTT	CAISEGFTSTDTQYF
15	TRBJ2-3	TRBV18	NA	NA	TGTGCCAGCTCACCACGGTACACTAGCACAGATACGCAGTATTTT	CASSPRYTSTDTQYF
15	TRBJ2-5	TRBV20-1	few	NA	TGCAGTGCTACAAACGGACAGAACTACCAAGAGACCCAGTACTTC	CSATNGQNYQETQYF
11	TRBJ1-1	TRBV15	many	NA	TGTGCCACCAGCGGGGGGACTGAAGCTTTCTTT	CATSGGTEAFF
14	TRBJ1-4	TRBV12-3/TRBV12-4	many	TRBD1	TGTGCCAGCAGTCGGGACAGGGTGGATGAAAAACTGTTTTTT	CASSRDRVDEKLFF
17	TRBJ2-5	TRBV7-2	few	TRBD2	TGTGCCAGCAGCGTCGCCCCCCCCGGGACTAGAAAAGAGACCCAGTACTTC	CASSVAPPGTRKETQYF
15	TRBJ1-2	TRBV3-1	NA	TRBD1	TGTGCCAGCAGCCAAGATTTAGGGGGCCCCTATGGCTACACCTTC	CASSQDLGGPYGYTF
16	TRBJ2-3	TRBV5-6	few	NA	TGTGCCAGCAGCCCGCATTCTGGCGGGGCAATAGATACGCAGTATTTT	CASSPHSGGAIDTQYF
16	TRBJ1-3	TRBV12-3/TRBV12-4	NA	NA	TGTGCCAGCAGTTTATTCGCGGGGAGCGCCGGAAACACCATATATTTT	CASSLFAGSAGNTIYF
18	TRBJ2-3	TRBV11-2	few	TRBD2	TGTGCCAGCAGCTTAGTGGTGGGACTAGCGGGAGCCTCAGATACGCAGTATTTT	CASSLVVGLAGASDTQYF
16	TRBJ1-5	TRBV7-8	many	NA	TGTGCCAGCAGCTTGTATTCCGCACCCAGCAATCAGCCCCAGCATTTT	CASSLYSAPSNQPQHF
14	TRBJ2-1	TRBV7-3	few	TRBD2	TGTGCCAGCAGCTTATTGGCTAGCGGGGGGCAGCAGTTCTTC	CASSLLASGGQQFF
15	TRBJ2-5	TRBV19	many	NA	TGTGCCAGTAGTATAGGGTCGAGGCACGGTGAGACCCAGTACTTC	CASSIGSRHGETQYF
15	TRBJ2-1	TRBV5-1	few	NA	TGCGCCAGCAGCTTGTCGCTTAGTGCCTACAATGAGCAGTTCTTC	CASSLSLSAYNEQFF
14	TRBJ2-5	TRBV24-1	few	TRBD1	TGTGCCACCAGCCAGACAGGGGACCAAGAGACCCAGTACTTC	CATSQTGDQETQYF
15	TRBJ2-7	TRBV11-2	many	TRBD2	TGTGCCAGCAGCAAGACTAGCGGTTTCTCCTACGAGCAGTACTTC	CASSKTSGFSYEQYF
13	TRBJ1-6	TRBV27	NA	NA	TGTGCCAGCAAGGGACCCATCAATTCACCCCTCCACTTT	CASKGPINSPLHF
15	TRBJ2-3	TRBV6-5	few	TRBD2	TGTGCCAGCAGTTACTGGACTAGCGGGAAAGATACGCAGTATTTT	CASSYWTSGKDTQYF
15	TRBJ2-5	TRBV5-1	NA	TRBD1	TGCGCCAGCAGACCGACAGGGGGGTACCAAGAGACCCAGTACTTC	CASRPTGGYQETQYF
13	TRBJ1-2	TRBV7-2	NA	NA	TGTGCCAGCAGCCAGGGGTCCTCGTATGGCTACACCTTC	CASSQGSSYGYTF
13	TRBJ2-7	TRBV6-1	few	NA	TGTGCCAGCAGGAAAAGGGCAGTCAACGAGCAGTACTTC	CASRKRAVNEQYF
19	TRBJ2-1	TRBV6-1	NA	TRBD2	TGTGCCAGCAGACGTCGAGGTAGCGGGGGGGCCCCCTCCTACAATGAGCAGTTCTTC	CASRRRGSGGAPSYNEQFF
15	TRBJ2-1	TRBV5-1	few	NA	TGCGCCAGCAGTCTAACCGGGGTCTCCTACAATGAGCAGTTCTTC	CASSLTGVSYNEQFF
14	TRBJ2-5	TRBV7-8	many	TRBD2	TGTGCCAGCAGGCTTAGCGGGAGATCAGAGACCCAGTACTTC	CASRLSGRSETQYF
14	TRBJ2-4	TRBV28	NA	NA	TGTGCCAGCAGAACGCCGTTTGCCAAAAACATTCAGTACTTC	CASRTPFAKNIQYF
14	TRBJ2-5	TRBV29-1	NA	TRBD2	TGCAGCGTCGACTCCGGGACTAGTCAAGAGACCCAGTACTTC	CSVDSGTSQETQYF
14	TRBJ2-1	TRBV29-1	many	NA	TGCAGCGTTGAACTAGTGCCCCTCGACAATGAGCAGTTCTTC	CSVELVPLDNEQFF
15	TRBJ2-2	TRBV12-3/TRBV12-4	NA	NA	TGTGCCAGCAGTCCACAGGCTTCGAACACCGGGGAGCTGTTTTTT	CASSPQASNTGELFF
15	TRBJ2-1	TRBV4-3	many	TRBD1	TGCGCCAGCAGGGACAGGGCTGGCTCCTACAATGAGCAGTTCTTC	CASRDRAGSYNEQFF
15	TRBJ1-6	TRBV25-1	NA	NA	TGTGCCAGCAGTGAATTTGGCAGCGTAGATTCACCCCTCCACTTT	CASSEFGSVDSPLHF
15	TRBJ2-2	TRBV2	few	NA	TGTGCCAGCATGCCCGACATCCTGAACACCGGGGAGCTGTTTTTT	CASMPDILNTGELFF
16	TRBJ2-5	TRBV6-5	NA	NA	TGTGCCAGCAGTTATACCCCCCCGTGGGGTATGGAGACCCAGTACTTC	CASSYTPPWGMETQYF
12	TRBJ2-7	TRBV12-3/TRBV12-4	many	TRBD2	TGTGCCAGCAGCGGAGGGAGGGGTTGGCAGTACTTC	CASSGGRGWQYF
14	TRBJ2-1	TRBV4-1	NA	NA	TGCGCCAGCAGCCACCTCTTCACATACAATGAGCAGTTCTTC	CASSHLFTYNEQFF
14	TRBJ1-5	TRBV20-1	many	NA	TGCAGTGCTAGGCGGCAAGGTATGAAACAGCCCCAGCATTTT	CSARRQGMKQPQHF
16	TRBJ2-1	TRBV4-3	few	NA	TGCGCCAGCAGCCAAGATTGGGCCCGCTCCTACAATGAGCAGTTCTTC	CASSQDWARSYNEQFF
15	TRBJ1-4	TRBV7-2	NA	NA	TGTGCCAGCAGCTCGAGTAGTGCCTTTGGGGAAAAACTGTTTTTT	CASSSSSAFGEKLFF
14	TRBJ1-1	TRBV4-2	few	NA	TGTGCCAGCAGCCGAGACGAGGTCAACACTGAAGCTTTCTTT	CASSRDEVNTEAFF
14	TRBJ2-7	TRBV5-1	NA	NA	TGCGCCAGCAGCCCCACCGGGACAACCTACGAGCAGTACTTC	CASSPTGTTYEQYF
14	TRBJ2-7	TRBV6-2/TRBV6-3	many	NA	TGTGCCAGCAGCCCCTGGCCAACCCAGTACGAGCAGTACTTC	CASSPWPTQYEQYF
15	TRBJ2-1	TRBV28	many	TRBD1	TGTGCCAGCAGTTTACCGCCGGGACAGGGAGGTGAGCAGTTCTTC	CASSLPPGQGGEQFF
15	TRBJ2-1	TRBV3-1	NA	TRBD2	TGTGCCAGCAGCCGGACTAGCGGGAGGGCAGATGAGCAGTTCTTC	CASSRTSGRADEQFF
13	TRBJ2-3	TRBV20-1	NA	NA	TGCAGTGCTAGCTCCGCAATATCAGATACGCAGTATTTT	CSASSAISDTQYF
16	TRBJ2-1	TRBV6-1	NA	NA	TGTGCCAGCATCCGCCATGGGACAATTCCCTACAATGAGCAGTTCTTC	CASIRHGTIPYNEQFF
14	TRBJ2-3	TRBV28	NA	TRBD1	TGTGCCAGCCGGACAGGGGACCACACAGATACGCAGTATTTT	CASRTGDHTDTQYF
14	TRBJ2-1	TRBV7-6	few	TRBD2	TGTGCCAGCAGCAAACCGGGACTAAGAAATGAGCAGTTCTTC	CASSKPGLRNEQFF
16	TRBJ2-1	TRBV7-2	NA	TRBD2	TGTGCCAGCAGTTTCCGCTCAGCGGGGGGGAACAATGAGCAGTTCTTC	CASSFRSAGGNNEQFF
13	TRBJ2-7	TRBV12-3/TRBV12-4	many	NA	TGTGCCAGCAGTTTAGCTGGGGCTGCAGAGCAGTACTTC	CASSLAGAAEQYF